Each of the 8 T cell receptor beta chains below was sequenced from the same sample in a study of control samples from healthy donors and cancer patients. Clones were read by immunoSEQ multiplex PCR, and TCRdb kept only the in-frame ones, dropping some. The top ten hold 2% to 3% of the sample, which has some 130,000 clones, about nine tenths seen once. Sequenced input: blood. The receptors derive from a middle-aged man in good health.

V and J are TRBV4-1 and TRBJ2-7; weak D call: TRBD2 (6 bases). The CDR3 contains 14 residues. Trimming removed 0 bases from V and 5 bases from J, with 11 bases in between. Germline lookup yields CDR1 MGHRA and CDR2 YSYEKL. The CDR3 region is CASSQEVGRNEQYF. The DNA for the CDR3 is TGCGCCAGCAGCCAAGAGGTGGGGAGGAACGAGCAGTACTTC.

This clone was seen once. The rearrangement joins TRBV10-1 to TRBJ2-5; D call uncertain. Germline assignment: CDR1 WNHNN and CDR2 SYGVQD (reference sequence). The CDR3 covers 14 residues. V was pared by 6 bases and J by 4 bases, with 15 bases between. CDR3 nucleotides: TGCGCCAGCAGAACACTCCGCTTGAGAGAGACCCAGTACTTC. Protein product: CASRTLRLRETQYF.

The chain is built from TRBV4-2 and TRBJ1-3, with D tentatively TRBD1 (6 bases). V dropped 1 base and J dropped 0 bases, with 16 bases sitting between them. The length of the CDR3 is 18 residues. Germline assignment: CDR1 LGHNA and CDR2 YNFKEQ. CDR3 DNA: TGTGCCAGCAGCCAAGGTGTCACGGGGGACAACTCTGGAAACACCATATATTTT. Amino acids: CASSQGVTGDNSGNTIYF.

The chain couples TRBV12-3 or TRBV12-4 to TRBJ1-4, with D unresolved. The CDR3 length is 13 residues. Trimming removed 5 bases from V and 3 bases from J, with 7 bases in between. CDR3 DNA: TGTGCCAGCAGTCCCCGGCCTAATGAAAAACTGTTTTTT. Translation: CASSPRPNEKLFF.

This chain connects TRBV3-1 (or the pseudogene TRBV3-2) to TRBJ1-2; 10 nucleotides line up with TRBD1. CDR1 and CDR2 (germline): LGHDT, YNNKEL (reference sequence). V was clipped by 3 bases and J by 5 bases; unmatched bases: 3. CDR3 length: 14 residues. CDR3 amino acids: CASSQTGGVYGYTF. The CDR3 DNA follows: TGTGCCAGCAGCCAGACAGGGGGCGTTTATGGCTACACCTTC.

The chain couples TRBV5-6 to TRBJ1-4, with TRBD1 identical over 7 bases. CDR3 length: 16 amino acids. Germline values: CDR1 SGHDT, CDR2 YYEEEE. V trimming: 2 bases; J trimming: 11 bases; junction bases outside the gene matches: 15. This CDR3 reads CASSFYETGSREKLFF. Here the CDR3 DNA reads TGTGCCAGCAGCTTTTATGAGACAGGGTCTCGCGAGAAACTGTTTTTT. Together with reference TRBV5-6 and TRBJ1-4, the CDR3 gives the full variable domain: DAGVTQSPTHLIKTRGQQVTLRCSPKSGHDTVSWYQQALGQGPQFIFQYYEEEERQRGNFPDRFSGHQFPNYSSELNVNALLLGDSALYLCASSFYETGSREKLFFGSGTQLSVL.

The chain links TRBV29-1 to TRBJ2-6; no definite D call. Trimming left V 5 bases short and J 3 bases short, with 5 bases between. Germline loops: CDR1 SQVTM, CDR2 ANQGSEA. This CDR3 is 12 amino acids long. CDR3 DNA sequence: TGCAGCGTTAGGAGTGGGGCCAACGTCCTGACTTTC. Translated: CSVRSGANVLTF.

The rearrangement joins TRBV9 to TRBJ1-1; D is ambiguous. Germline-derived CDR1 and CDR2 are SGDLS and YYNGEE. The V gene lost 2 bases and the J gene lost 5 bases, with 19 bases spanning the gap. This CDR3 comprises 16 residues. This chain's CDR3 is CASSVGVGPGGTEAFF. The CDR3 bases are TGTGCCAGCAGCGTCGGAGTAGGGCCAGGTGGGACTGAAGCTTTCTTT.